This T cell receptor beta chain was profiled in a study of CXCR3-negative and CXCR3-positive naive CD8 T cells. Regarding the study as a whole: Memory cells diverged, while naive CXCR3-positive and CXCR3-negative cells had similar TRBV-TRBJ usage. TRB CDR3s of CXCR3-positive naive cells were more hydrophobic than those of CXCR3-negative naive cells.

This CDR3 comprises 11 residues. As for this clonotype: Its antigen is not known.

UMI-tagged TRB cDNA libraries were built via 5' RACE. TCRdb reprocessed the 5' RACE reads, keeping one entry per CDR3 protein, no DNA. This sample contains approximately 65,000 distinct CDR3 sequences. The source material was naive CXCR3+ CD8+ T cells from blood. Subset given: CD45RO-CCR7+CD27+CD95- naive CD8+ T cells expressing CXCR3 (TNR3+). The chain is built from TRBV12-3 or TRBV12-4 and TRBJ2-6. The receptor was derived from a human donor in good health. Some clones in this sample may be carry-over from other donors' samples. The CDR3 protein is CASSFKHVLTF.